This TCR beta chain stems from a study of cytomegalovirus exposure and HLA in healthy donors. Whole-study results and caveats: The study listed roughly 160 cytomegalovirus-associated TCR beta chains. Sequencing depth across donors, presence/absence analyses assumed, was roughly uniform.

The primer mix had 60 Vbeta and 13 Jbeta primers. Produced via immunoSEQ multiplex PCR; TCRdb's table is partial and in-frame only. The sample lists about 150,000 clones, more than 75% occurring once. As concerns this clone: Its antigen is unknown.

V lost 0 bases and J lost 0, with 14 bases in between. The CDR3 consists of 17 residues. Germline CDR1 reads SGHRS; CDR2 reads YFSETQ. The TCR comes from a woman between 18 and 29 years old in good health and CMV-seronegative. The material sequenced was PBMCs. V gene TRBV5-1 combines with J gene TRBJ2-3; D might be TRBD2 (6 bases). The CDR3 DNA sequence: TGCGCCAGCAGCTTGGGGAGGGCCGCGAAAAGCACAGATACGCAGTATTTT. This codes for CASSLGRAAKSTDTQYF. The complete variable domain, with remaining parts taken from reference TRBV5-1 and TRBJ2-3, reads KAGVTQTPRYLIKTRGQQVTLSCSPISGHRSVSWYQQTPGQGLQFLFEYFSETQRNKGNFPGRFSGRQFSNSRSEMNVSTLELGDSALYLCASSLGRAAKSTDTQYFGPGTRLTVL.